The rows below give T cell receptor beta chains drawn from one sample of a study of T cells in Graves' hyperthyroidism and ophthalmopathy. TCRdb processed the multiplex PCR reads anew with MiXCR; each CDR3 protein has one entry. The profile shows more than 650,000 distinct CDR3 sequences, about 15% of them singletons. Material for sequencing was blood. These receptors came from a woman younger than 30 with Graves' hyperthyroidism. Both conserved end residues are part of each CDR3. The order of the fields is D gene, V gene, clone size, J gene, CDR3 DNA, CDR3 protein. A D gene is named only where the DNA matches it firmly. Rows may omit the clone size; those that give it use once, few, many or a size class.

D: -
V: TRBV10-1
size: -
J: TRBJ2-1
DNA: TGCGCCAGCAGTGCTCACGGGAGCGGCAGGTACAATGAGCAGTTCTTC
CDR3: CASSAHGSGRYNEQFF

D: -
V: TRBV20-1
size: many
J: TRBJ2-1
DNA: TGCAGTGCTAGCCCACCTCAAGACAGAGTACAAGAGCAGTTCTTC
CDR3: CSASPPQDRVQEQFF

D: -
V: TRBV7-2
size: many
J: TRBJ2-7
DNA: TGTGCCAGCAGCTTAGGGTTGCTAGCCAGTCTGGCCTACGAGCAGTACTTC
CDR3: CASSLGLLASLAYEQYF

D: TRBD2
V: TRBV3-1
size: many
J: TRBJ2-1
DNA: TGTGCCAGCAGCCTTGGACTAGACTATGAGCAGTTCTTC
CDR3: CASSLGLDYEQFF

D: -
V: TRBV29-1
size: few
J: TRBJ1-5
DNA: TGCAGCGTTAATGGGGTCGGGCCGGATCAGCCCCAGCATTTT
CDR3: CSVNGVGPDQPQHF

D: -
V: TRBV7-8
size: many
J: TRBJ2-1
DNA: TGTGCCAGCAGCTCCTGGACAGCCAGCAATGAGCAGTTCTTC
CDR3: CASSSWTASNEQFF

D: TRBD1
V: TRBV7-3
size: many
J: TRBJ2-1
DNA: TGTGCCAGCAGCCTGGACAGGGGGGGGGATGAGCAGTTCTTC
CDR3: CASSLDRGGDEQFF

D: TRBD2
V: TRBV5-1
size: -
J: TRBJ2-5
DNA: TGCGCCAGCAGCCACGGGACTAGCGGGTTGGGAGAGACCCAGTACTTC
CDR3: CASSHGTSGLGETQYF

D: -
V: TRBV12-3/TRBV12-4
size: few
J: TRBJ2-5
DNA: TGTGCCAGCAGTTACCCAACGAGGTTGGAGACCCAGTACTTC
CDR3: CASSYPTRLETQYF

D: TRBD2
V: TRBV20-1
size: many
J: TRBJ2-5
DNA: TGCAGTGCTGGGGGGACTAGCGGGAAGGGGACCCAGTACTTC
CDR3: CSAGGTSGKGTQYF

D: -
V: TRBV6-5
size: many
J: TRBJ1-1
DNA: TGTGCCAGCAGTTACATGGGGGGTGACACTGAAGCTTTCTTT
CDR3: CASSYMGGDTEAFF

D: TRBD2
V: TRBV6-1
size: many
J: TRBJ2-7
DNA: TGTGCCAGCAGCCTCTGGGGGGGAACCTACGAGCAGTACTTC
CDR3: CASSLWGGTYEQYF

D: -
V: TRBV19
size: -
J: TRBJ1-5
DNA: TGTGCCAGTAGTATTACAGTTTATGACAATCAGCCCCAGCATTTT
CDR3: CASSITVYDNQPQHF

D: -
V: TRBV30
size: few
J: TRBJ2-7
DNA: TGTGCCTGGAGTTTAAGGGGCAGCTACGAGCAGTACTTC
CDR3: CAWSLRGSYEQYF

D: -
V: TRBV7-3
size: many
J: TRBJ2-7
DNA: TGTGCCAGCAGCTTGGGAGGGGGCCGTTTGGAGCAGTACTTC
CDR3: CASSLGGGRLEQYF

D: -
V: TRBV5-1
size: many
J: TRBJ1-5
DNA: TGCGCCAGCAGCTCTCCCGGCCCCACGAGCAATCAGCCCCAGCATTTT
CDR3: CASSSPGPTSNQPQHF

D: TRBD2
V: TRBV18
size: many
J: TRBJ2-7
DNA: TGTGCCAGCTCACCACTAGCGGGGACCTACGAGCAGTACTTC
CDR3: CASSPLAGTYEQYF

D: -
V: TRBV28
size: -
J: TRBJ1-6
DNA: TGTGCCAGCAGTTTTATCCAGCCGAATTCACCCCTCCACTTT
CDR3: CASSFIQPNSPLHF

D: -
V: TRBV28
size: many
J: TRBJ2-2
DNA: TGTGCCAGCGAGGGAGCGCGCAAGTCCGGGGAGCTGTTTTTT
CDR3: CASEGARKSGELFF

D: -
V: TRBV12-3/TRBV12-4
size: few
J: TRBJ2-2
DNA: TGTGCCAGCAGTCCCGAACAGGGATACGGGGAGCTGTTTTTT
CDR3: CASSPEQGYGELFF

D: TRBD1
V: TRBV30
size: many
J: TRBJ1-5
DNA: TGTGCCTGGAGTGTTCAGGGGGAACAGCCCCAGCATTTT
CDR3: CAWSVQGEQPQHF

D: TRBD2
V: TRBV3-1
size: few
J: TRBJ2-3
DNA: TGTGCCAGCAGCCAAGAAAGCAGCGGGAGCGTAGATACGCAGTATTTT
CDR3: CASSQESSGSVDTQYF

D: TRBD2
V: TRBV20-1
size: -
J: TRBJ2-3
DNA: TGCAGTGCTAGAGCTGGCCAGGGACTAGCAACTGATACGCAGTATTTT
CDR3: CSARAGQGLATDTQYF

D: TRBD2
V: TRBV3-1
size: few
J: TRBJ2-3
DNA: TGTGCCAGCAGCCCCATCACGGGACTAGGCTACACAGATACGCAGTATTTT
CDR3: CASSPITGLGYTDTQYF

D: -
V: TRBV30
size: many
J: TRBJ2-7
DNA: TGTGCCTGGAGTCCAGGGGCTTACGAGCAGTACTTC
CDR3: CAWSPGAYEQYF

D: TRBD1
V: TRBV11-2
size: many
J: TRBJ2-7
DNA: TGTGCCAGCAGCTTATTTGGGACAGGGGGCTACGAGCAGTACTTC
CDR3: CASSLFGTGGYEQYF

D: TRBD2
V: TRBV3-1
size: -
J: TRBJ2-3
DNA: TGTGCCAGCAGCACACTAGCGGATACGCAGTATTTT
CDR3: CASSTLADTQYF

D: -
V: TRBV4-3
size: many
J: TRBJ2-5
DNA: TGCGCCAGCAGCCCGTCCACTAGGTTTGTAGAGACCCAGTACTTC
CDR3: CASSPSTRFVETQYF

D: TRBD2
V: TRBV15
size: many
J: TRBJ2-3
DNA: TGTGCCACCAGCTCCTCACGGGGGGGAGTTCGTACAGATACGCAGTATTTT
CDR3: CATSSSRGGVRTDTQYF

D: -
V: TRBV7-2
size: -
J: TRBJ1-3
DNA: TGTGCCAGCAGCCCGACACCCTCTGGAAACACCATATATTTT
CDR3: CASSPTPSGNTIYF

D: -
V: TRBV5-6
size: -
J: TRBJ1-2
DNA: TGTGCCAGCAGCGCCGAGGGGTCAGACTATGGCTACACCTTC
CDR3: CASSAEGSDYGYTF

D: TRBD2
V: TRBV28
size: many
J: TRBJ2-7
DNA: TGTGCCAGCAGTCCCCCTGGCGGGAGGGCCTTCGAGCAGTACTTC
CDR3: CASSPPGGRAFEQYF

D: -
V: TRBV5-1
size: -
J: TRBJ1-2
DNA: TGCGCCAGCAGCTTGGATGGAACTTCCGATGGCTACACCTTC
CDR3: CASSLDGTSDGYTF

D: -
V: TRBV2
size: many
J: TRBJ2-5
DNA: TGTGCCAGCAGTTCGACTGGAGGTGGGACCCAGTACTTC
CDR3: CASSSTGGGTQYF

D: -
V: TRBV9
size: -
J: TRBJ2-6
DNA: TGTGCCAGCAGCGTACGACCGGGAGCCGGGGCCAACGTCCTGACTTTC
CDR3: CASSVRPGAGANVLTF

D: -
V: TRBV27
size: -
J: TRBJ2-6
DNA: TGTGCCAGCAGTTCCAAAAGGGGCTCTGGGGCCAACGTCCTGACTTTC
CDR3: CASSSKRGSGANVLTF

D: -
V: TRBV7-2
size: many
J: TRBJ1-6
DNA: TGTGCCAGCAGCTTAGCAGGCGGGGTGGGTTCACCCCTCCACTTT
CDR3: CASSLAGGVGSPLHF

D: -
V: TRBV6-2/TRBV6-3
size: few
J: TRBJ2-2
DNA: TGTGCCAGCAGCCAACGGGGCAACTGGGGCACCGGGGAGCTGTTTTTT
CDR3: CASSQRGNWGTGELFF

D: -
V: TRBV7-9
size: few
J: TRBJ2-7
DNA: TGTGCCAGCAGCCGCACTGCCGGGACGGACTTTTCCTACGAGCAGTACTTC
CDR3: CASSRTAGTDFSYEQYF

D: TRBD1
V: TRBV20-1
size: many
J: TRBJ2-7
DNA: TGCAGTGCGCGGACAGGGGACCAGCAGTACTTC
CDR3: CSARTGDQQYF

D: -
V: TRBV20-1
size: many
J: TRBJ2-5
DNA: TGCAGTGCTGACAGGTCGACGATCCAAGAGACCCAGTACTTC
CDR3: CSADRSTIQETQYF

D: TRBD2
V: TRBV12-3/TRBV12-4
size: many
J: TRBJ2-5
DNA: TGTGCCAGCAGTTTTGAGAGTGGGGGGGGGGAGACCCAGTACTTC
CDR3: CASSFESGGGETQYF

D: TRBD2
V: TRBV3-1
size: many
J: TRBJ2-1
DNA: TGTGCCAGCACCTCGGGACTAGCAGGTGATGAGCAGTTCTTC
CDR3: CASTSGLAGDEQFF

D: -
V: TRBV30
size: many
J: TRBJ2-7
DNA: TGTGCCTGGATGGGGGACTCCAGCTACGAGCAGTACTTC
CDR3: CAWMGDSSYEQYF

D: TRBD1
V: TRBV6-2/TRBV6-3
size: many
J: TRBJ2-1
DNA: TGTGCCAGCACAGGGGGCGCAGGCTCCTACAATGAGCAGTTCTTC
CDR3: CASTGGAGSYNEQFF

D: -
V: TRBV4-3
size: -
J: TRBJ2-3
DNA: TGCACCAGCGCCATTAGCGGAACTAGCACAGATACGCAGTATTTT
CDR3: CTSAISGTSTDTQYF

D: -
V: TRBV19
size: -
J: TRBJ2-1
DNA: TGTGCCAGTAAGAGGGAAACCTATGAGCAGTTCTTC
CDR3: CASKRETYEQFF

D: TRBD2
V: TRBV2
size: -
J: TRBJ2-7
DNA: TGTGCCAGCCGTTCCCCCGGGACTAGCGGGAGTGACGAGCAGTACTTC
CDR3: CASRSPGTSGSDEQYF

D: TRBD2
V: TRBV3-1
size: few
J: TRBJ2-2
DNA: TGTGCCAGCAGCCATAACCCTAGCGGGATTCGCGGGGAGCTGTTTTTT
CDR3: CASSHNPSGIRGELFF

D: -
V: TRBV14
size: few
J: TRBJ2-5
DNA: TGTGCCAGCAGCCCCAGAGGGGGGGGTCTTCTGGAGACCCAGTACTTC
CDR3: CASSPRGGGLLETQYF

D: -
V: TRBV7-8
size: many
J: TRBJ2-5
DNA: TGTGCCAGCAGCTTAGCGGCAGGGGTCAGGACCCAGTACTTC
CDR3: CASSLAAGVRTQYF

D: -
V: TRBV7-9
size: few
J: TRBJ2-5
DNA: TGTGCCAGCAGTGACGGAGGGGGAGTGAGAGAGACCCAGTACTTC
CDR3: CASSDGGGVRETQYF

D: -
V: TRBV11-3
size: many
J: TRBJ2-7
DNA: TGTGCCAGCAGCTTAGATTCCCACCTTTACCCTACGTACGAGCAGTACTTC
CDR3: CASSLDSHLYPTYEQYF

D: -
V: TRBV6-1
size: many
J: TRBJ2-1
DNA: TGTGCCAGCAGGCCAAGCGGACCATTGTTGGCGTTCTTC
CDR3: CASRPSGPLLAFF

D: TRBD2
V: TRBV7-9
size: -
J: TRBJ2-4
DNA: TGTGCCAGCAGCTTAGGTCTGGTTCGCGGGAGGGCCAAAAACATTCAGTACTTC
CDR3: CASSLGLVRGRAKNIQYF

D: -
V: TRBV29-1
size: -
J: TRBJ1-1
DNA: TGCAGCGCCGCCAGGACGGGAGGGCCGAACACTGAAGCTTTCTTT
CDR3: CSAARTGGPNTEAFF

D: -
V: TRBV28
size: -
J: TRBJ2-7
DNA: TGTGCCAGCAGTTGGAGAAGAGACGAGCAGTACTTC
CDR3: CASSWRRDEQYF